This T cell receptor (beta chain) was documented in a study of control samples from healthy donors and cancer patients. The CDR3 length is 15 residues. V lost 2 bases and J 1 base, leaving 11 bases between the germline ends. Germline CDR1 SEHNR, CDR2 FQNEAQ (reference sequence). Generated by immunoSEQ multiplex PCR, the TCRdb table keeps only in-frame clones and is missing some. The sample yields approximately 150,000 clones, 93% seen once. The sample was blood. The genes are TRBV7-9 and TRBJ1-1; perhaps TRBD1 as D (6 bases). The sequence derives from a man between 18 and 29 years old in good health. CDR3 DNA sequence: TGTGCCAGCAGCTTATGGTCGGGACAGAACACTGAAGCTTTCTTT. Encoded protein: CASSLWSGQNTEAFF. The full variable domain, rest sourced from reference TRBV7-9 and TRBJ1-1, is DTGVSQNPRHKITKRGQNVTFRCDPISEHNRLYWYRQTLGQGPEFLTYFQNEAQLEKSRLLSDRFSAERPKGSFSTLEIQRTEQGDSAMYLCASSLWSGQNTEAFFGQGTRLTVV.